Shown below are 23 T cell receptor beta chains from a single sample sequenced in a study of T cells in women clearing cervical HPV infection. Here immunoSEQ multiplex PCR was the method, and the copy in TCRdb shows in-frame clones only, minus some. The table lists tens of thousands of clones. Sequenced: blood buffy coat. Source of these receptors: a woman between 18 and 70 years old with a cervical HPV16 infection that either progressed to CIN3+ or cleared (not recorded which).

Details on this clone: The read ends 3 residues shy of where the CDR3 ends; the end is completed using the germline J gene. The J gene is TRBJ2-3, the V gene TRBV19; maybe TRBD2 (6 bases). CDR1 LNHDA and CDR2 SQIVND come from the germline V gene (reference sequence). The CDR3 is made up of 14 amino acids. The part of the CDR3 DNA that was read is TGTGCCAGTAGTATCCGGGGGAATAGGGAGACG. Its translation: CASSIRGNRET. The full CDR3 is CASSIRGNRETQYF.

Notes on this clone: The CDR3 end falls 3 residues outside the read, so it is completed with the germline J gene. V is TRBV20-1 and J is TRBJ2-2, with TRBD2 as a possible D gene (6 bases). Germline-derived CDR1 and CDR2 are DFQATT and SNEGSKA (reference sequence). The CDR3 totals 14 residues. The part of the CDR3 DNA that was read is TGCAGTGCTAGGACCGGGACTCCAAATTCACCG. Its translation is CSARTGTPNSP. The CDR3, in full, reads CSARTGTPNSPLFF.

A remark on this clone: The missing CDR3 end, 3 residues past where the read stops, is filled in from the germline J gene. This rearrangement joins TRBV6-2 or TRBV6-3 to TRBJ2-7; D perhaps matches TRBD2 (6 bases). The V gene lost 7 bases and the J gene lost 0 bases, with 19 bases spanning the gap. Germline V CDR1 and CDR2: MNHEY, SVGEGT. The CDR3 runs 16 residues. The covered CDR3 bases are TGTGCCAGCACCGGCGGGGCCCGGGTCCACTCCTACGAG. This encodes CASTGGARVHSYE. The full CDR3 reads CASTGGARVHSYEQYF.

Details on this clone: Sequencing ends 3 residues short of the CDR3 end; the germline J gene provides the rest. This chain links TRBV7-2 with TRBJ2-5; 12 bases are a match to TRBD1. The CDR3 is made up of 15 amino acids. Germline V gene sequence: CDR1 SGHTA, CDR2 FQGNSA. Losses at the gene ends were 5 bases for V and 5 bases for J; bases not matched to a gene: 6. CDR3 DNA, as far as it was read: TGTGCCAGCAGCGTGGGACAGGGGGCGGAGGAGACC. It translates to CASSVGQGAEET. The whole CDR3 sequence is CASSVGQGAEETQYF.

Comment on this clone: The sequence runs out 3 residues before the end of the CDR3; the remainder is reconstructed from the germline J gene. The rearrangement joins TRBV6-1 to TRBJ2-3; tentative D call: TRBD2 (6 bases). This CDR3 contains 17 residues. CDR1 is MNHNS and CDR2 is SASEGT in the germline V gene. CDR3 bases read: TGTGCCAGCAGTGAATATAGGGCGGGAAACAAGAAAGAGACG. This encodes CASSEYRAGNKKET. The whole CDR3 region reads CASSEYRAGNKKETQYF.

About this clone itself: Coverage ceases 3 residues before the CDR3 finishes, and the germline J gene fills in the end. The chain recombines TRBV2 with TRBJ2-4; 7 bases align to TRBD1. The germline CDR1 and CDR2 sequences are SNHLY and FYNNEI. The CDR3 is made up of 16 amino acids. With V trimmed by 8 bases and J by 0 bases, 10 bases remained unmatched. The sequenced CDR3 bases are TGTGCCAGCGGGGGTGAGGGGGCCCTAGCCAAAAACATT. Residues: CASGGEGALAKNI. The complete CDR3 sequence is CASGGEGALAKNIQYF.

Regarding this clone: The read comes to an end 3 residues before the CDR3 does, leaving the germline J gene to fill in the end. This chain links TRBV5-4 with TRBJ2-3, with D possibly being TRBD1 (6 bases). With 4 bases removed from V and 2 bases from J, the gap between germline ends came to 14 bases. The CDR3 runs 15 residues. Per germline, CDR1 SGHNT and CDR2 YYREEE (reference sequence). CDR3 DNA, as far as it was read: TGTGCCAGCAGCCAGAGCCAGGGGCCCACAGATACG. Its protein is CASSQSQGPTDT. The CDR3 in its entirety is CASSQSQGPTDTQYF. The variable domain in full, with the rest retrieved from reference TRBV5-4 and TRBJ2-3, is ETGVTQSPTHLIKTRGQQVTLRCSSQSGHNTVSWYQQALGQGPQFIFQYYREEENGRGNFPPRFSGLQFPNYSSELNVNALELDDSALYLCASSQSQGPTDTQYFGPGTRLTVL.

Notes on this clone: The DNA ends 3 residues before the CDR3 does, and the rest of the CDR3 is filled in from the germline J gene. The V call is TRBV2, the J call TRBJ2-2, with 7 bases fitting TRBD1. Germline CDR1 is SNHLY and CDR2 is FYNNEI. This CDR3 spans 14 amino acids. Here the CDR3 reads CASRPGQYNSPLFF. The CDR3 bases that were read are TGTGCCAGCAGACCGGGACAGTATAATTCACCG.

As concerns this clone: The sequence runs out 3 residues before the end of the CDR3; the remainder is reconstructed from the germline J gene. The gene calls are TRBV7-9 and TRBJ2-5, with 7 nucleotides matching TRBD2. Germline V lookup: CDR1 SEHNR, CDR2 FQNEAQ (reference sequence). V trimming: 7 bases; J trimming: 5 bases; junction bases outside the gene matches: 7. CDR3 size: 13 residues. This CDR3 reads CASTRSGAETQYF. The CDR3 bases that were read are TGTGCCAGCACCAGGAGCGGGGCGGAGACC.

A remark on this clone: Read data end 3 residues before the CDR3 end; the end is taken from the germline J gene. This chain links TRBV5-1 with TRBJ1-6; possibly TRBD1 for D (5 bases). CDR1 SGHRS and CDR2 YFSETQ come from the germline V gene. Between the trimmed V and J ends, which lost 0 bases and 0 bases, there was a span of 7 bases. The length of the CDR3 is 16 residues. Incomplete CDR3 DNA: TGCGCCAGCAGCTTGGACGACAGCTCCTATAATTCACCC. It codes for CASSLDDSSYNSP. The complete CDR3 reads CASSLDDSSYNSPLHF. Variable domain in full (rest from reference TRBV5-1 and TRBJ1-6): KAGVTQTPRYLIKTRGQQVTLSCSPISGHRSVSWYQQTPGQGLQFLFEYFSETQRNKGNFPGRFSGRQFSNSRSEMNVSTLELGDSALYLCASSLDDSSYNSPLHFGNGTRLTVT.

Worth noting for this clone: Sequencing ends 3 residues short of the CDR3 end; the germline J gene provides the rest. The chain joins TRBV19 to TRBJ2-3; no firm D call. CDR1 and CDR2 from the germline V gene are LNHDA and SQIVND (reference sequence). The CDR3 extends over 14 amino acids. Trimming cost V 3 bases and J 4 bases, with 11 bases left between them. CDR3 loop: CASSILPPPDTQYF. The DNA read from the CDR3 is TGTGCCAGTAGTATTCTCCCCCCCCCAGATACG.

As regards this clone: The read ends 3 residues shy of where the CDR3 ends; the end is completed using the germline J gene. The chain uses TRBV19 and TRBJ2-4; 8 nucleotides match TRBD1. The CDR3 has 15 amino acids. In germline, CDR1 is LNHDA, CDR2 SQIVND (reference sequence). The CDR3 is CASIESRGPLLRQYF. Incomplete CDR3 DNA: TGTGCCAGTATTGAGTCCAGGGGGCCACTACTCCGT.

A remark on this clone: The sequenced fragment ends 3 residues before the CDR3 boundary, so the rest is inferred from the germline J gene. The genes are TRBV19 and TRBJ2-3, with TRBD1 as a possible D gene (5 bases). The germline CDR1 and CDR2 sequences are LNHDA and SQIVND (reference sequence). V lost 5 bases and J lost 8, with 14 bases in between. The CDR3 runs to 13 residues. The sequenced part of the CDR3 DNA is TGTGCCAGTAGTCAACCAGCCCAGGGTACG. Its translation: CASSQPAQGT. The whole CDR3 region reads CASSQPAQGTQYF.

Concerning this clone: The sequence runs out 3 residues before the end of the CDR3; the remainder is reconstructed from the germline J gene. The chain couples TRBV30 to TRBJ1-2; D ambiguous. Germline V lookup: CDR1 GTSNPN, CDR2 SVGIG (reference sequence). This CDR3 has 12 residues. Partial CDR3 DNA: TGTGCCTGGAGTGACTTGCCCTACGAC. Encoded protein: CAWSDLPYD. The complete CDR3 sequence is CAWSDLPYDYTF.

A word on this clone: Read data end 3 residues before the CDR3 end; the end is taken from the germline J gene. This chain links TRBV5-1 with TRBJ1-4; 8 positions agree with TRBD1. The CDR3 covers 17 residues. Unmatched junction bases numbered 13, after V lost 4 bases and J lost 5 bases. The germline V gene has CDR1 SGHRS and CDR2 YFSETQ. The DNA read from the CDR3 is TGCGCCAGCAGCGATGGCCAGGGGGCGGTTGGGAATGAAAAA. It codes for CASSDGQGAVGNEK. The entire CDR3 protein is CASSDGQGAVGNEKLFF. The full variable domain, with the rest looked up from reference TRBV5-1 and TRBJ1-4, is KAGVTQTPRYLIKTRGQQVTLSCSPISGHRSVSWYQQTPGQGLQFLFEYFSETQRNKGNFPGRFSGRQFSNSRSEMNVSTLELGDSALYLCASSDGQGAVGNEKLFFGSGTQLSVL.

A word on this clone: The missing CDR3 end, 3 residues past where the read stops, is filled in from the germline J gene. The chain has TRBV6-2 or TRBV6-3 and TRBJ2-5; 11 nucleotides agree with TRBD2. The length of the CDR3 is 15 residues. V shed 6 bases and J 5 bases; nucleotides not matched to a gene: 8. Looked up from germline, CDR1 is MNHEY and CDR2 is SVGEGT. The CDR3 reads CASSQLAGVMETQYF. CDR3 DNA (partial): TGTGCCAGCAGCCAACTAGCGGGAGTGATGGAGACC.

Comment on this clone: Sequencing ends 3 residues short of the CDR3 end; the germline J gene provides the rest. The chain links TRBV12-3 or TRBV12-4 to TRBJ1-2; 8 positions agree with TRBD1. V gave up 3 bases and J gave up 3 bases; unmatched junction bases: 6. This CDR3 has 15 residues. CDR3 DNA (partial): TGTGCCAGCAGTTTCGGACAGGGCCCCTACTATGGC. This gives the protein CASSFGQGPYYG. The whole CDR3 protein is CASSFGQGPYYGYTF.

A remark on this clone: The read gets to within 3 residues of the CDR3 end, and the germline J gene fills in the rest. This rearrangement joins TRBV4-2 to TRBJ1-1; D is perhaps TRBD1 (6 bases). The CDR3 sequence is 15 residues long. The germline V gene has CDR1 LGHNA and CDR2 YNFKEQ. V lost 1 base and J lost 4, with 13 bases in between. The sequenced part of the CDR3 DNA is TGTGCCAGCAGCCAAGGCGCAGGGGCCCGCACTGAA. As protein: CASSQGAGARTE. The CDR3, in full, reads CASSQGAGARTEAFF.

CDR3 bases read: TGTGCCATCAGGCGCGGGAGCTCCTATAATTCACCC. This sequence encodes CAIRRGSSYNSP. The whole CDR3 protein reads CAIRRGSSYNSPLHF. The V gene is TRBV10-3, the J gene TRBJ1-6, with D uncertain. Coverage ceases 3 residues before the CDR3 finishes, and the germline J gene fills in the end. The CDR3 consists of 15 residues. V shed 6 bases and J shed 0 bases, with 9 bases lying between them. Germline CDR1 is ENHRY and CDR2 is SYGVKD.

CDR3 protein: CASSLWQGIINEQFF. The sequenced CDR3 bases are TGTGCCAGCAGCTTATGGCAGGGGATTATCAATGAG. The V gene is TRBV7-2, the J gene TRBJ2-1, with D possibly matching TRBD1 (6 bases). The sequence runs out 3 residues before the end of the CDR3; the remainder is reconstructed from the germline J gene. The germline CDR1 and CDR2 sequences are SGHTA and FQGNSA. The CDR3 runs 15 residues. V was trimmed by 2 bases and J by 6 bases, leaving 14 bases between them.

To note about this clone: Read coverage stops 3 residues before the CDR3 terminus; the germline J gene supplies the remainder. The chain combines TRBV30 with TRBJ1-2, with TRBD1 identical over 11 bases. This CDR3 spans 15 amino acids. Germline CDR1 is GTSNPN and CDR2 is SVGIG (reference sequence). V gave up 1 base and J gave up 2 bases; unmatched junction bases: 3. CDR3: CAWSGGTGGNYGYTF. The CDR3 DNA, read in part, is TGTGCCTGGAGTGGGGGGACAGGGGGAAACTATGGC.

As concerns this clone: The read halts 3 residues ahead of the CDR3 end, with the missing end drawn from the germline J gene. The chain joins TRBV6-4 to TRBJ2-2, with TRBD2 matching over 7 bases. The CDR3 loop spans 13 amino acids. CDR1 MRHNA and CDR2 SNTAGT come from the germline V gene. The V segment lost 5 bases and the J segment 6 bases; nucleotides outside the gene matches: 3. The CDR3 loop is CASSRDYPGELFF. CDR3 DNA (partial): TGTGCCAGCAGTCGGGACTACCCCGGGGAG.

To note about this clone: The read ends 3 residues shy of where the CDR3 ends; the end is completed using the germline J gene. The chain carries TRBV7-2 and TRBJ2-3, with 8 bases matching TRBD2. The CDR3 runs to 15 residues. V gave up 2 bases and J gave up 4 bases; unmatched junction bases: 5. Germline V gene data show CDR1 as SGHTA and CDR2 as FQGNSA. The CDR3: CASSLNTGGADTQYF. The part of the CDR3 DNA that was read is TGTGCCAGCAGCTTAAATACGGGGGGGGCAGATACG.